Below, 21 T cell receptor beta chains from the same sample are listed, as sequenced in a study of blood T cell repertoires in COVID-19. Profiled with immunoSEQ multiplex PCR; TCRdb holds only in-frame clones, not every one. The table shows 400,000 or so clones, with roughly 90% occurring only once. The sequenced sample was PBMCs or T cells enriched from blood (not recorded which). These receptors all come from a woman between 40 and 50 years old with acute COVID-19.

The V and J genes are TRBV10-2 and TRBJ2-7; TRBD2 aligns across 7 bases. This CDR3 is 14 amino acids long. With V trimmed by 8 bases and J by 2 bases, 9 bases remained unmatched. Germline V gene lookup returns CDR1 WSHSY and CDR2 SAAADI. The CDR3 spells CASGGGGETYEQYF. The CDR3 DNA reads as TGCGCCAGCGGCGGCGGGGGTGAAACCTACGAGCAGTACTTC.

The V gene is TRBV9, the J gene TRBJ2-3, with D unresolved. The germline V gene has CDR1 SGDLS and CDR2 YYNGEE. The CDR3 is made up of 13 amino acids. V gave up 4 bases and J gave up 5 bases, with 11 bases separating them. CDR3 in DNA: TGTGCCAGCAGCCCTCGACTTATAGATACGCAGTATTTT. Amino acid sequence: CASSPRLIDTQYF.

The table lists this clone with a few counts. The chain joins TRBV6-5 to TRBJ2-7; unclear D gene. The V gene lost 6 bases and the J gene lost 7 bases, with 16 bases spanning the gap. The germline V gene has CDR1 MNHEY and CDR2 SVGAGI. CDR3 size: 13 residues. The CDR3 reads CASSLSSGSEQYF. The CDR3 DNA is TGTGCCAGCAGCCTATCCTCGGGTTCGGAGCAGTACTTC.

The chain employs TRBV7-2 and TRBJ2-3, with D possibly being TRBD1 (6 bases). CDR1 SGHTA and CDR2 FQGNSA come from the germline V gene. Trimming took off 5 bases at V and 2 bases at J, with 17 bases between the two ends. CDR3 length: 16 amino acids. In nucleotides, the CDR3 is TGTGCCAGCAGCCAGTGGACAGCTCCCTTCACAGATACGCAGTATTTT. Its protein product is CASSQWTAPFTDTQYF.

The chain couples TRBV28 to TRBJ1-1, with a weak D call TRBD1 (5 bases). This CDR3 comprises 13 residues. CDR1 is MDHEN, CDR2 SYDVKM, per germline. V lost 6 bases and J 2 bases, leaving 10 bases between the germline ends. Here the CDR3 DNA reads TGTGCCAGCAGCCCGACAGATAACACTGAAGCTTTCTTT. Its protein is CASSPTDNTEAFF.

V usage is TRBV19 and J usage is TRBJ1-1; no clear D gene. There are 16 residues in the CDR3. Trimming shortened V by 9 bases and J by 1 base, and 21 bases separated the two germline ends. Per germline, CDR1 LNHDA and CDR2 SQIVND (reference sequence). The CDR3 DNA sequence: TGTGCCAGCAGCGCGGCGCTTTTTATCGCGAACACTGAAGCTTTCTTT. Protein: CASSAALFIANTEAFF.

This rearrangement joins TRBV6-1 to TRBJ2-1; TRBD2 is a possible D gene (6 bases). Germline V gene sequence: CDR1 MNHNS, CDR2 SASEGT. This CDR3 is 15 amino acids long. The germline V and J ends were trimmed by 3 bases and 5 bases, with 14 bases remaining between them. The CDR3 spells CASSDGGSGNNEQFF. The CDR3 DNA reads as TGTGCCAGCAGTGATGGGGGGAGTGGGAACAATGAGCAGTTCTTC.

On this clone itself: The sample carries other DNA sequences with the same CDR3. The chain has TRBV12-3 or TRBV12-4 and TRBJ1-2; a weak D match, TRBD1 (5 bases). Trimming stripped 1 base from V and 4 bases from J, with 7 bases between. The CDR3 loop spans 13 amino acids. The CDR3 DNA follows: TGTGCCAGCAGTTTAGGGCAGGGCTATGGCTACACCTTC. Translated: CASSLGQGYGYTF.

The CDR3 here is CSASGATGAIEQFF. The CDR3 DNA reads TGCAGTGCTAGTGGAGCGACAGGGGCAATTGAGCAGTTCTTC. The J gene is TRBJ2-1, the V gene TRBV20-1; 8 positions agree with TRBD1. From germline, CDR1 is DFQATT and CDR2 SNEGSKA (reference sequence). V shed 3 bases, J shed 9 bases, and the junction held 10 bases outside the gene matches. This CDR3 region has 14 residues.

Turning to this clone: Distinct nucleotide sequences in the sample also encode this CDR3. The J gene is TRBJ1-2, the V gene TRBV3-1 (or the pseudogene TRBV3-2); the D gene is possibly TRBD1 (5 bases). V lost 0 bases to trimming and J lost 8 bases, with 10 bases between them. Germline V lookup: CDR1 LGHDT, CDR2 YNNKEL (reference sequence). The CDR3 extends over 13 amino acids. CDR3 bases: TGTGCCAGCAGCCAAGATCGGGGGAACGGCTACACCTTC. Translation: CASSQDRGNGYTF.

The chain joins TRBV4-1 to TRBJ2-1, with 11 bases that match TRBD2. V dropped 0 bases and J dropped 9; count of bases not matched to a gene: 10. CDR3 length: 17 residues. In germline, CDR1 is MGHRA, CDR2 YSYEKL. The CDR3 DNA sequence: TGCGCCAGCAGCCAAGATGGATTAGCGGGGGGGCCGGGTGAGCAGTTCTTC. Protein sequence: CASSQDGLAGGPGEQFF.

The chain employs TRBV29-1 and TRBJ2-4; D is possibly TRBD1 (5 bases). Germline V CDR1 and CDR2: SQVTM, ANQGSEA. V was shortened by 6 bases and J by 11 bases, with 20 bases between the two germline ends. The CDR3 has 13 residues. In DNA, the CDR3 is TGCAGCGTGAAAAAAGATCAGGGCTGGGTTCAGTACTTC. It yields the protein CSVKKDQGWVQYF.

The chain joins TRBV7-2 to TRBJ2-3; 8 bases map to TRBD2. V trimming: 6 bases; J trimming: 3 bases; junction bases outside the gene matches: 5. Per germline, CDR1 SGHTA and CDR2 FQGNSA. CDR3 length: 14 residues. CDR3 sequence reads: CASRAGLATDTQYF. For the CDR3, the DNA is TGTGCCAGCAGGGCCGGACTAGCAACAGATACGCAGTATTTT.

This chain links TRBV9 with TRBJ1-2, with TRBD1 identical over 10 bases. With V trimmed by 3 bases and J by 3 bases, 2 bases remained unmatched. The germline V gene encodes CDR1 SGDLS and CDR2 YYNGEE. This CDR3 spans 14 amino acids. CDR3: CASSDGTGDYGYTF. The CDR3 DNA reads TGTGCCAGCAGCGACGGGACAGGGGACTATGGCTACACCTTC.

The chain couples TRBV4-1 to TRBJ1-5; TRBD1 agrees at 7 bases. The V gene end was trimmed by 2 bases and the J gene end by 6 bases; junction bases not matched to a gene: 4. The germline CDR1 and CDR2 sequences are MGHRA and YSYEKL. The CDR3 sequence is 14 residues long. This CDR3 reads CASSQPEGAQPQHF. The CDR3 DNA sequence: TGCGCCAGCAGCCAACCCGAGGGGGCTCAGCCCCAGCATTTT.

The J gene is TRBJ2-1, the V gene TRBV18, with 8 bases that match TRBD1. V lost 0 bases, J lost 6 bases, and 4 bases stayed unmatched. Germline-derived CDR1 and CDR2 are KGHSH and LQKENI. This CDR3 has 15 amino acids. CDR3 in DNA: TGTGCCAGCTCACCACCTGTCACAGGGGGCAATGAGCAGTTCTTC. The encoded protein is CASSPPVTGGNEQFF.

This chain connects TRBV15 to TRBJ1-5; TRBD1 matches 9 bases. Losses at the gene ends were 4 bases for V and 4 bases for J; bases not matched to a gene: 8. From germline, CDR1 is LNHNV and CDR2 YYDKDF (reference sequence). CDR3 length: 16 residues. This CDR3 reads CATSTRTGTGNQPQHF. In DNA form, the CDR3 reads TGTGCCACCAGCACCCGGACCGGGACAGGGAATCAGCCCCAGCATTTT.

This chain uses TRBV19 with TRBJ1-6; a possible D gene is TRBD1 (5 bases). In germline, CDR1 is LNHDA, CDR2 SQIVND (reference sequence). The germline V and J ends were trimmed by 4 bases and 2 bases, with 15 bases remaining between them. The CDR3 runs 17 residues. CDR3 residues: CASSKEEGSAYNSPLHF. CDR3 DNA: TGTGCCAGTAGTAAGGAGGAGGGGAGCGCCTATAATTCACCCCTCCACTTT.

This rearrangement joins TRBV5-4 to TRBJ1-1; the D gene is possibly TRBD1 (6 bases). Deletions cut 0 bases from V and 0 bases from J, with 9 bases between. CDR1 and CDR2 (germline): SGHNT, YYREEE (reference sequence). The CDR3 loop spans 15 amino acids. The CDR3 region is CASSLGTDMNTEAFF. CDR3 DNA sequence: TGTGCCAGCAGCTTGGGGACAGATATGAACACTGAAGCTTTCTTT.

The CDR3 is CASSLQNEQFF. The CDR3 DNA sequence: TGTGCCAGCAGTTTACAGAATGAGCAGTTCTTC. The V call is TRBV12-3 or TRBV12-4, the J call TRBJ2-1; D is undetermined. The CDR3 covers 11 residues. V was clipped by 2 bases and J by 7 bases, with 3 bases between them.

This clone was observed a few times. The chain joins TRBV7-6 to TRBJ1-3; 9 positions agree with TRBD1. The CDR3 has 17 amino acids. V dropped 5 bases and J dropped 3; count of bases not matched to a gene: 11. Germline CDR1 is SGHVS and CDR2 is FNYEAQ. The CDR3 here is CASSPRAGTGIGNTIYF. Here the CDR3 DNA reads TGTGCCAGCAGCCCGAGAGCAGGGACAGGGATTGGAAACACCATATATTTT.